The present TCR beta chain was sequenced within a study of spatial heterogeneity in lung cancer. Study-level information: The correlation between TCR transcript counts in tumor regions and a T cell module score from matched bulk RNA-seq was strong.

The CDR3 consists of 14 residues. CDR1 is DFQATT, CDR2 SNEGSKA, per germline (reference sequence). Every TCR cDNA molecule bore its own unique molecular identifier. TCRdb re-derived calls from the 5' RACE reads in MiXCR, one entry per CDR3 protein. The table includes 6,000 to 8,000 distinct CDR3 sequences, under 7.5% detected once. As for this clonotype: Antigen specificity is unknown.

Specified time point: sample taken at primary tumor resection. Study results and limitations: The authors estimated that about 7% of tumor T cells were covered for alpha chains and around 12% for beta chains. Expanded intratumoral alpha and beta TCR counts tracked tumor mutation counts.

Sequencing used lung tumor tissue, obtained at surgery. The TCR comes from a male donor with early-stage non-small cell lung cancer. The V call is TRBV20-1, the J call TRBJ1-6; maybe TRBD1 (6 bases). The CDR3 DNA follows: TGCAGAGCTTCGGGACAAGATTATAATTCACCCCTCCACTTT. Residues: CRASGQDYNSPLHF.